This T cell receptor (beta chain) emerged from a study of beta chain features in type 1 diabetes. One heparinised blood draw averaging about 116 mL was given by each donor. V lost 6 bases to trimming and J lost 5 bases, with 13 bases between them. Per germline, CDR1 SGHAT and CDR2 FQDESV (reference sequence). The CDR3 loop spans 14 amino acids. The sequenced template was cDNA made from the entire isolated RNA. TCRdb keeps only in-frame clones here, not all; method: immunoSEQ multiplex PCR. The table has around 330,000 clones, roughly 9.6% seen once. The chain employs TRBV11-1 and TRBJ2-2; D may be TRBD2 (5 bases). The sequence came from a woman aged 25 to 39 in good health. The specimen was naive CD4+ T cells from blood. CDR3 region: CASRSTRRTGELFF. In DNA form, the CDR3 reads TGTGCCAGCAGATCAACTCGGAGGACCGGGGAGCTGTTTTTT.